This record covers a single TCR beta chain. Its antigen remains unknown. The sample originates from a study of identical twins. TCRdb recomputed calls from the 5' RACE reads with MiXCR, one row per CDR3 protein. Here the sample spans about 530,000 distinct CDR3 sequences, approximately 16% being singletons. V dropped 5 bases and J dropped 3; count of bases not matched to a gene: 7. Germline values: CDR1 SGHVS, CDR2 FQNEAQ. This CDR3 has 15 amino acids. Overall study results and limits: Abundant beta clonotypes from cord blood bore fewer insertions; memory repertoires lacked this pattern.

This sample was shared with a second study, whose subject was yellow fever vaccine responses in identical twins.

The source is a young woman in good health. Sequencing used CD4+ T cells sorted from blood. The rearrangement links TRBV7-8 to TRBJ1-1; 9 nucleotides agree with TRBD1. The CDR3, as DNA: TGTGCCAGCAGCCAGGGGGGACAGGGCGACACTGAAGCTTTCTTT. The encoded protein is CASSQGGQGDTEAFF.